Listed below are T cell receptor beta chains from one sample, sequenced in a study of blood T cell repertoires in COVID-19. Data came from immunoSEQ multiplex PCR; TCRdb stores just in-frame clones and leaves some out. The sample records some 120,000 clones, around four fifths being singletons. Input material: peripheral blood. The receptors here all came from a man in his fifties or sixties with acute or convalescent COVID-19. CDR3s include the opening cysteine and the closing phenylalanine or tryptophan. A D gene is named only where the DNA matches it firmly. Rows give clone size only sometimes, using once, few, many, or a class for an expanded clone.

clone size	V gene	D gene	J gene	CDR3 DNA	CDR3 protein
-	TRBV28	TRBD1	TRBJ1-2	TGTGCCAGCAGTAGGACAGGGTCTTTGTCTAACTATGGCTACACCTTC	CASSRTGSLSNYGYTF
-	TRBV14	-	TRBJ1-4	TGTGCCAGCAGCTCAACTCGGGGTAGTAATGAAAAACTGTTTTTT	CASSSTRGSNEKLFF
few	TRBV2	TRBD1	TRBJ2-2	TGTGCCAGCAGTGAATACTGGACAGGGATGGGCACCGGGGAGCTGTTTTTT	CASSEYWTGMGTGELFF
few	TRBV25-1	TRBD1	TRBJ2-3	TGTGCCAGCAGTCCTTCCGGGACAGGGCAAGATACGCAGTATTTT	CASSPSGTGQDTQYF
-	TRBV27	TRBD2	TRBJ2-3	TGTGCCAGCAGTGTCCTCCGCGGGAGGGGAGGAGATACGCAGTATTTT	CASSVLRGRGGDTQYF
few	TRBV4-2	TRBD1	TRBJ1-1	TGTGCCAGCAGCCAGGGGACAGGGGGCAGAGTTGTGAACACTGAAGCTTTCTTT	CASSQGTGGRVVNTEAFF
-	TRBV5-1	-	TRBJ2-5	TGCGCCAGCAGCTTTCAGTATGAGACCCAGTACTTC	CASSFQYETQYF
-	TRBV6-2/TRBV6-3	TRBD1	TRBJ1-2	TGTGCCAGCAGTTACCCTCCGGGACAGGGTGGCTACACCTTC	CASSYPPGQGGYTF
-	TRBV24-1	-	TRBJ1-1	TGTGCCACCAGTGATTGGTCAGGGATCGAAGCTTTCTTT	CATSDWSGIEAFF
-	TRBV7-2	-	TRBJ2-1	TGTGCCAGCAGCTCACGGTTCAATGAGCAGTTCTTC	CASSSRFNEQFF
few	TRBV9	-	TRBJ2-3	TGTGCCAGCCGCGGTAGCGGTACGCAGTATTTT	CASRGSGTQYF
once	TRBV7-9	TRBD2	TRBJ2-3	TGTGCCAGCAGCTTCTATAGCGGGAACACAGATACGCAGTATTTT	CASSFYSGNTDTQYF
-	TRBV19	-	TRBJ1-2	TGTGTGGCATTACCCTCTAGGGGCTACACCTTC	CVALPSRGYTF
many	TRBV4-2	TRBD1	TRBJ2-7	TGTGCCAGCAGCCAGGGACAGGGGATCTCCTACGAGCAGTACTTC	CASSQGQGISYEQYF
-	TRBV5-1	TRBD1	TRBJ2-6	TGCGCCAGCAAGGGACAGGGGGCGTCTGGGGCCAACGTCCTGACTTTC	CASKGQGASGANVLTF
-	TRBV19	-	TRBJ1-5	TGTGCCAGTAGTTGGGCGGGCAGGGGCGGCAATCAGCCCCAGCATTTT	CASSWAGRGGNQPQHF
-	TRBV24-1	TRBD2	TRBJ2-1	TGTGCCACCAGTGGAACGGGACTAGCGGGTTACAATGAGCAGTTCTTC	CATSGTGLAGYNEQFF
-	TRBV9	-	TRBJ2-2	TGTGCCAGCAGCGTAGTCGGGTCCGGGGAGCTGTTTTTT	CASSVVGSGELFF
-	TRBV3-1/TRBV3-2	-	TRBJ2-5	TGTGCCAGCAGCCAAGGGGCAGAAGAGACCCAGTACTTC	CASSQGAEETQYF
-	TRBV7-3	-	TRBJ1-2	TGTGCCAGCAGCCGAACCGGTGGGGGCGGCTATGGCTACACCTTC	CASSRTGGGGYGYTF
-	TRBV20-1	TRBD1	TRBJ1-2	TGCAGTGCTAGTCCTCGGGACAGCTATGGCTACACCTTC	CSASPRDSYGYTF
-	TRBV6-5	-	TRBJ2-1	TGTGCCAGCACCGCCACAGGGAAAGATGAGCAGTTCTTC	CASTATGKDEQFF
-	TRBV18	-	TRBJ2-1	TGTGCCAGCTCACCACCAGGACAAAGCTCCTACAATGAGCAGTTCTTC	CASSPPGQSSYNEQFF
-	TRBV14	-	TRBJ1-2	TGTGCCAGCAGCCAAGAAGCGGTTGACTATGGCTACACCTTC	CASSQEAVDYGYTF
-	TRBV5-6	-	TRBJ2-7	TGTGCCAGCAGCTTGCTCGGGAGACCCTACGAGCAGTACTTC	CASSLLGRPYEQYF
-	TRBV3-1/TRBV3-2	TRBD1	TRBJ2-7	TGTGCCAGCAGCCCCCGTGGACAGGGAAGAGGAGAGCAGTACTTC	CASSPRGQGRGEQYF
-	TRBV4-1	TRBD2	TRBJ2-3	TGCGCCAGCCGCTCTAGCGGGAATGCAGCCGCAGATACGCAGTATTTT	CASRSSGNAAADTQYF
-	TRBV5-5	-	TRBJ1-4	TGTGCCAGCAGCTTGGCGAGCCGTGAAAAACTGTTTTTT	CASSLASREKLFF
few	TRBV12-3/TRBV12-4	TRBD1	TRBJ2-7	TGTGCCAGCAGGGACAGGGGGGGATACGAGCAGTACTTC	CASRDRGGYEQYF
-	TRBV6-5	TRBD2	TRBJ2-7	TGTGCCAGCACCAACGGGGGGATCCCCTACGAGCAGTACTTC	CASTNGGIPYEQYF
-	TRBV10-3	-	TRBJ2-3	TGTGCCATTTCATCAGGGGAGGGAACAGATACGCAGTATTTT	CAISSGEGTDTQYF
-	TRBV5-6	-	TRBJ1-4	TGTGCCAGCAGCCTTGCCAGGGGTAATGAAAAACTGTTTTTT	CASSLARGNEKLFF
-	TRBV4-2	-	TRBJ1-1	TGTGCCAGCAGCCACCTCTCGACGTTCGGGGCTTTCTTT	CASSHLSTFGAFF
few	TRBV5-6	TRBD2	TRBJ2-2	TGTGCCAGCAGCTGGGAGGGCTCCGGGGAGCTGTTTTTT	CASSWEGSGELFF
-	TRBV7-8	-	TRBJ2-1	TGTGCCAGCAGCTCCCTCCCCGTCAATGAGCAGTTCTTC	CASSSLPVNEQFF
-	TRBV9	TRBD1	TRBJ2-2	TGTGCCAGCAGCTCTCGGACAGGGAACACCGGGGAGCTGTTTTTT	CASSSRTGNTGELFF
-	TRBV7-9	TRBD1	TRBJ1-2	TGTGCCAGCAGCTTAGCTGACAGGGCTAGCTATGGCTACACCTTC	CASSLADRASYGYTF
few	TRBV25-1	TRBD1	TRBJ2-7	TGTGCCAGCAGTCGAGAACCGGGACAGGGGCCCCACGAGCAGTACTTC	CASSREPGQGPHEQYF
-	TRBV6-6	-	TRBJ2-7	TGTGCCAGCAGGGTTACGGGGGCCTACGAGCAGTACTTC	CASRVTGAYEQYF
-	TRBV4-1	-	TRBJ1-4	TGCGCCAGCAGTTATGGGCAGGATGTTAGAAAACTGTTTTTT	CASSYGQDVRKLFF